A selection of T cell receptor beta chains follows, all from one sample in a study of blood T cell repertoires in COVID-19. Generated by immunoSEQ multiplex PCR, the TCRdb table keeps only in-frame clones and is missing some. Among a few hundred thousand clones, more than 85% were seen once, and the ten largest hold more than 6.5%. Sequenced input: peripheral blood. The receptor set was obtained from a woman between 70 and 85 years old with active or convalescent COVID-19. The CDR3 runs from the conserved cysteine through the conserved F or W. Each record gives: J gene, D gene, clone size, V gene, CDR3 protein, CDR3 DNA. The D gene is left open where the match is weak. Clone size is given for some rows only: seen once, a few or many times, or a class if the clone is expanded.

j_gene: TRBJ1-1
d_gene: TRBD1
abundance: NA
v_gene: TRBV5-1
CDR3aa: CASSLAGTGPEAFF
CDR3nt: TGCGCCAGCAGCTTGGCGGGGACAGGTCCTGAAGCTTTCTTT

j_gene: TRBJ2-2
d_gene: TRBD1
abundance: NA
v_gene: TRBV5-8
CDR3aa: CASSVDRINTGELFF
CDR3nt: TGTGCCAGCAGCGTGGACAGGATTAACACCGGGGAGCTGTTTTTT

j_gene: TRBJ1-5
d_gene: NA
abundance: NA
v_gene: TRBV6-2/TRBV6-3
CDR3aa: CASSYHGGNQPQHF
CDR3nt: TGTGCCAGCAGTTACCACGGGGGGAATCAGCCCCAGCATTTT

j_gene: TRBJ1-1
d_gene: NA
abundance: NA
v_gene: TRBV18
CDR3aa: CASSPARGGMNTEAFF
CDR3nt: TGTGCCAGCTCACCGGCGCGAGGCGGCATGAACACTGAAGCTTTCTTT

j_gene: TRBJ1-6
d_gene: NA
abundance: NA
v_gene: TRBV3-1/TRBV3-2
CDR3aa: CASSQDPGNSPLHF
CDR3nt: TGTGCCAGCAGCCAAGATCCAGGGAATTCACCCCTCCACTTT

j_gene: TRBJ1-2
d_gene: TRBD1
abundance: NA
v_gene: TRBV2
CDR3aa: CASSETGDNNYGYTF
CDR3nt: TGTGCCAGCAGTGAAACAGGGGACAATAACTATGGCTACACCTTC

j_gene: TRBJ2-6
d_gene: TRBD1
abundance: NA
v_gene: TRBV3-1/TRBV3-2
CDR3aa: CASSQDRWTGARDRGANVLTF
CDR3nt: TGTGCCAGCAGCCAAGACCGCTGGACCGGGGCCAGGGACAGGGGGGCCAACGTCCTGACTTTC

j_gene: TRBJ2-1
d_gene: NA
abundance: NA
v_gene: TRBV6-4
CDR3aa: CASSLGQKDEQFF
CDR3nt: TGTGCCAGCAGTTTAGGACAAAAGGATGAGCAGTTCTTC

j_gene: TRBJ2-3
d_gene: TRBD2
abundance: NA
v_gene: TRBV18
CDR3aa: CASSPGTSGGLSDTQYF
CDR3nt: TGTGCCAGCTCACCCGGGACTAGCGGGGGGCTTTCAGATACGCAGTATTTT

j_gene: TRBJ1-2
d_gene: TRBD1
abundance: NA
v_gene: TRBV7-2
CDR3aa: CASSLAGGTGGGYTF
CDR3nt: TGTGCCAGCAGCTTAGCGGGTGGGACAGGGGGTGGCTACACCTTC

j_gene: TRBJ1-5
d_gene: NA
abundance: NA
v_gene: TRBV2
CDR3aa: CASRRANQPQHF
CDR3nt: TGTGCCAGCAGGCGGGCCAATCAGCCCCAGCATTTT

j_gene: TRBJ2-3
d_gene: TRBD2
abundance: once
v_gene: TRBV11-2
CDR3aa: CASSLGTSGGQKYF
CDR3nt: TGTGCCAGCAGCTTAGGGACTAGCGGGGGCCAAAAGTATTTT

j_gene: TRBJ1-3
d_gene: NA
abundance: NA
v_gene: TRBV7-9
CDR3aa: CASSLVPTTPGNTIYF
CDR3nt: TGTGCCAGCAGCTTAGTACCGACAACACCTGGAAACACCATATATTTT

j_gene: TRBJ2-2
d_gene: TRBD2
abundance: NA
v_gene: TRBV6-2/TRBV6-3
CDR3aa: CASTPQGGSNGELFF
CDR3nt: TGTGCCAGCACCCCGCAGGGAGGGTCGAACGGGGAGCTGTTTTTT

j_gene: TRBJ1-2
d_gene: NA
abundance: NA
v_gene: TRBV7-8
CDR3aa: CASSPGLYGYTF
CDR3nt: TGTGCCAGCAGCCCCGGACTGTATGGCTACACCTTC

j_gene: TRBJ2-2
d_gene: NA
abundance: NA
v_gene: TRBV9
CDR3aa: CASSSALGGTELFF
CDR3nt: TGTGCCAGCAGCTCCGCCCTCGGGGGTACGGAGCTGTTTTTT

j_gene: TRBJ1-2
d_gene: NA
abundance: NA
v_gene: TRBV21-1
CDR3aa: CASRRARNYGYTF
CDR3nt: TGTGCCAGCCGGAGGGCAAGGAACTATGGCTACACCTTC

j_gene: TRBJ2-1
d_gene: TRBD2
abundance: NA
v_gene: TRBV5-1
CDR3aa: CARRAAGGTSYNEQFF
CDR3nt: TGCGCCCGCAGGGCGGCGGGGGGGACCTCCTACAATGAGCAGTTCTTC

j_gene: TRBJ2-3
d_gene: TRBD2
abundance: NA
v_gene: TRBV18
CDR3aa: CASSSRLAGDTLRVDTQYF
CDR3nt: TGTGCCAGCTCGAGTCGACTAGCGGGGGACACTTTAAGAGTAGATACGCAGTATTTT

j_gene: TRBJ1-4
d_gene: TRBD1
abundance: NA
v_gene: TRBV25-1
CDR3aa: CASSVYGTGKSNEKLFF
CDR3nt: TGTGCCAGCAGTGTCTACGGGACAGGCAAATCCAATGAAAAACTGTTTTTT

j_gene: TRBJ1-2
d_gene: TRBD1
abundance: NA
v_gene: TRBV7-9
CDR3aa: CASSFQQGGGTGYTF
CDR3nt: TGTGCCAGCAGCTTCCAACAGGGGGGAGGGACAGGCTACACCTTC

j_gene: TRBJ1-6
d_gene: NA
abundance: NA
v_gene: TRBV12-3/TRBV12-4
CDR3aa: CASSLSENSPLHF
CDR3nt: TGTGCCAGCAGTTTGTCAGAAAACTCACCCCTCCACTTT

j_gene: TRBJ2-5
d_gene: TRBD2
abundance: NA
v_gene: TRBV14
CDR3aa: CASSQGGRAQYF
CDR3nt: TGTGCCAGCAGCCAAGGGGGGAGGGCCCAGTACTTC

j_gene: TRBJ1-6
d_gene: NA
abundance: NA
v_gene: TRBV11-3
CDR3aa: CASSLARTKGNSPLHF
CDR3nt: TGTGCCAGCAGCTTAGCTCGGACAAAGGGAAATTCACCCCTCCACTTT

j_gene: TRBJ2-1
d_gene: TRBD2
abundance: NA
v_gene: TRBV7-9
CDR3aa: CASSLARLAGTSNEQFF
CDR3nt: TGTGCCAGCAGCTTAGCCCGACTAGCGGGGACCTCCAATGAGCAGTTCTTC

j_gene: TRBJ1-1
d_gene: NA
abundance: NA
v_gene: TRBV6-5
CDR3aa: CASSRGGNTEAFF
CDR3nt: TGTGCCAGCAGTAGGGGGGGTAACACTGAAGCTTTCTTT

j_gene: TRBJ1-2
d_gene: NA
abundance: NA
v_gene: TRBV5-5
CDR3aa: CASSLAGRESYGYTF
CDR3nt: TGTGCCAGCAGCTTGGCAGGACGGGAGAGCTATGGCTACACCTTC

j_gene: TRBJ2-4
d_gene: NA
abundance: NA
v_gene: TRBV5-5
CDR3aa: CASSLYDGERRNIQYF
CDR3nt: TGTGCCAGCAGCTTGTATGACGGGGAAAGGAGAAACATTCAGTACTTC

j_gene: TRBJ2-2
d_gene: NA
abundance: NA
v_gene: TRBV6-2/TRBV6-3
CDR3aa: CASSLRETGELFF
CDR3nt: TGTGCCAGCAGCCTACGGGAGACCGGGGAGCTGTTTTTT

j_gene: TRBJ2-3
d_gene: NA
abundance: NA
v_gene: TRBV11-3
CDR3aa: CASSLKLGVTQYF
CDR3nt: TGTGCCAGCAGCTTAAAGCTAGGGGTTACGCAGTATTTT

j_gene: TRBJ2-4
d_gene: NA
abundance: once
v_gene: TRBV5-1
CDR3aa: CASSSGDRSSKNIQYF
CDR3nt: TGCGCCAGCAGCTCTGGCGACAGAAGTTCCAAAAACATTCAGTACTTC

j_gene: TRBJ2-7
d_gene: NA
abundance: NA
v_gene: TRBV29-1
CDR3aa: CSVGLYTSEQYF
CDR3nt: TGCAGCGTGGGACTGTATACGAGTGAGCAGTACTTC

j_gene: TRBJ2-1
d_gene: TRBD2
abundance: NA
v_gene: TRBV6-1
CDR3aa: CASSENHQRGFYNEQFF
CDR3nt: TGTGCCAGCAGTGAAAACCACCAGCGGGGTTTTTACAATGAGCAGTTCTTC

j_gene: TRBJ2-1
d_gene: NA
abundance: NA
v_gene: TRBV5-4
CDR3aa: CASSSGTPYNEQFF
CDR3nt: TGTGCCAGCAGCTCTGGGACTCCCTACAATGAGCAGTTCTTC

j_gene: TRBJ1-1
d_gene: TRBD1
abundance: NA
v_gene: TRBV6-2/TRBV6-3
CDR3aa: CASSLLGQGNTEAFF
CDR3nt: TGTGCCAGCAGCCTCCTCGGACAGGGTAACACTGAAGCTTTCTTT

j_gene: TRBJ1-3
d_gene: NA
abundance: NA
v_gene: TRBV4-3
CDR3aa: CASSQAHAGGANTIYF
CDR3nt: TGCGCCAGCAGCCAAGCCCATGCGGGGGGGGCAAACACCATATATTTT

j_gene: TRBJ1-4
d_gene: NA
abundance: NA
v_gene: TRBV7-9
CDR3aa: CASSPGTTMKSGLFF
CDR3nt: TGTGCCAGCAGCCCCGGGACTACAATGAAAAGTGGACTGTTTTTT

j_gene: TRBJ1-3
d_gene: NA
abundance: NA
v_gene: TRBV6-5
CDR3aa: CASSQNRDSGNTIYF
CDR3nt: TGTGCCAGCAGTCAAAACAGGGACTCTGGAAACACCATATATTTT

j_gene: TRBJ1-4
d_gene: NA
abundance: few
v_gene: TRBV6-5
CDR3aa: CASSRGINEKLFF
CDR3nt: TGTGCCAGCAGTCGAGGGATAAATGAAAAACTGTTTTTT

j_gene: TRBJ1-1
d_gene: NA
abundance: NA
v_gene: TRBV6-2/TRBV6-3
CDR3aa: CASSYGGTGAFF
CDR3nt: TGTGCCAGCAGTTATGGTGGTACTGGAGCTTTCTTT

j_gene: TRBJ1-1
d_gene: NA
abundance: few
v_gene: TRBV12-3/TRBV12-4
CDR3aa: CASSLTLNTEAFF
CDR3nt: TGTGCCAGCAGTTTGACACTGAACACTGAAGCTTTCTTT